A single sample is the source of the 14 T cell receptor beta chains below, sequenced in a study of post-analysis software for immune sequencing data. The antigens of these receptors remain unknown. Study results and caveats: Among four to six TRBV segments more frequent in patients than controls were TRBV5-6, TRBV5-1 and TRBV20-1.

Every TCR beta cDNA library bore unique molecular identifiers. TCRdb re-called the PCR reads with MiXCR, one entry per CDR3 protein. This table holds fewer than 900,000 distinct CDR3 sequences, around 42% found once. The sequenced sample consisted of blood. The receptors come from a girl between 10 and 17 years old with multiple sclerosis.

This clonotype was seen more than once but under ten times. Here the CDR3 DNA reads TGTGCCAGCAGCTACGGGACAGGGGTATACGAGCAGTACTTC. This sequence encodes CASSYGTGVYEQYF. The chain links TRBV5-5 to TRBJ2-7; TRBD1 aligns across 10 bases. V gave up 3 bases and J gave up 4 bases; unmatched junction bases: 4. This CDR3 is 14 amino acids long. Germline V gene data show CDR1 as SGHKS and CDR2 as YYEKEE (reference sequence).

This rearrangement joins TRBV20-1 to TRBJ2-3, with D perhaps TRBD2 (5 bases). Trimming took 3 bases from V and 4 from J, leaving 11 bases between them. The germline V gene has CDR1 DFQATT and CDR2 SNEGSKA (reference sequence). The CDR3 spans 13 residues. CDR3 sequence reads: CSARGLASDTQYF. For the CDR3, the DNA is TGCAGTGCTAGGGGTCTAGCATCAGATACGCAGTATTTT.

CDR3 sequence: CASSPHQSETQYF. The DNA of the CDR3 is TGTGCCAGCTCACCACATCAGTCCGAGACCCAGTACTTC. The V call is TRBV18, the J call TRBJ2-7; D gene uncertain. The J call may be incorrect, as the DNA end agrees better with TRBJ2-5. Germline V gene sequence: CDR1 KGHSH, CDR2 LQKENI. The CDR3 totals 13 residues.

The chain uses TRBV13 and TRBJ2-7, with 9 bases identical to TRBD1. Losses at the gene ends were 6 bases for V and 2 bases for J; bases not matched to a gene: 5. This CDR3 is 14 amino acids long. The germline gives CDR1 PRHDT, CDR2 FYEKMQ (reference sequence). Here the CDR3 DNA reads TGTGCCAGCAGAGGTGGGGACAGGGCCTACGAGCAGTACTTC. Protein sequence: CASRGGDRAYEQYF.

The CDR3 reads CASSRQLAGVGNEQFF. CDR3 nucleotide sequence: TGTGCCAGCAGCCGACAACTAGCGGGAGTGGGTAATGAGCAGTTCTTC. V is TRBV28 and J is TRBJ2-1; TRBD2 matches 11 bases. V was clipped by 6 bases and J by 7 bases; unmatched bases: 11. Germline-derived CDR1 and CDR2 are MDHEN and SYDVKM. The CDR3 is made up of 16 amino acids.

As concerns this clonotype: At one boundary the junction diverges from the germline segment, which might be a read error. This chain uses TRBV7-2 with TRBJ2-5; 9 bases align to TRBD2. The CDR3 runs 15 residues. Germline-derived CDR1 and CDR2 are SGHTA and FQGNSA. The chain's CDR3 is CASSRFSSGTGTQYF. In DNA form, the CDR3 reads TGCGCCAGCAGCAGATTTTCTAGCGGGACGGGGACCCAGTACTTC. The entire variable domain, with the rest obtained from reference TRBV7-2 and TRBJ2-5, is as follows: GAGVSQSPSNKVTEKGKDVELRCDPISGHTALYWYRQSLGQGLEFLIYFQGNSAPDKSGLPSDRFSAERTGGSVSTLTIQRTQQEDSAVYLCASSRFSSGTGTQYFGPGTRLLVL.

This chain joins TRBV5-1 and TRBJ2-7; TRBD2 aligns across 7 bases. The CDR3 sequence is 19 residues long. V trimming: 1 base; J trimming: 0 bases; junction bases outside the gene matches: 16. The germline V gene has CDR1 SGHRS and CDR2 YFSETQ. The CDR3 sequence: CASSLTPPRSGANSYEQYF. The CDR3 DNA follows: TGCGCCAGCAGCTTGACTCCTCCTAGGAGCGGGGCCAACTCCTACGAGCAGTACTTC.

The rearrangement uses TRBV4-3 and TRBJ2-3; 10 bases are a match to TRBD2. After removal of 4 bases from V and 1 base from J, the junction contained 11 bases not matched to a gene. This CDR3 has 18 amino acids. In germline, CDR1 is LGHNA, CDR2 YSLEER. CDR3 DNA sequence: TGCGCCAGCAGCCTGATCCTTAGCGGGAGGACTGGCACAGATACGCAGTATTTT. Translated: CASSLILSGRTGTDTQYF.

V gene TRBV27 combines with J gene TRBJ2-4; 7 bases fit TRBD1. The last part of the DNA fits TRBJ2-7 better; the J call may be wrong. The length of the CDR3 is 15 residues. The germline CDR1 and CDR2 sequences are MNHEY and SMNVEV (reference sequence). The CDR3 here is CASSLRQGLSAEQYF. CDR3 coding DNA: TGTGCCAGCAGCTTAAGACAGGGTCTGTCAGCCGAGCAGTACTTC.

The rearrangement links TRBV7-9 to TRBJ1-6; TRBD1 aligns across 9 bases. The germline gives CDR1 SEHNR, CDR2 FQNEAQ (reference sequence). The trim removed 5 bases at V and 7 bases at J, leaving 6 bases unmatched. This CDR3 spans 15 amino acids. CDR3 nucleotide sequence: TGTGCCAGCAGCCCCGACGACAGGGGGAATTCACCCCTCCACTTT. It codes for CASSPDDRGNSPLHF.

The chain uses TRBV6-1 and TRBJ2-5; the match to TRBD2 covers 8 bases. The end of the DNA aligns better with TRBJ2-7, so the J call may be wrong. Germline V CDR1 and CDR2: MNHNS, SASEGT. This CDR3 contains 15 residues. The CDR3 nucleotides are TGTGCCAGCAGTGAAAGGGTGGCGGGAGGTGTCGAGCAGTACTTC. Amino acid sequence: CASSERVAGGVEQYF.

The sample holds one count of this clonotype. The CDR3 bases are TGTGCCAGCAGCGTAGCGTACGGAAATGAGCAGTTCTTC. It yields the protein CASSVAYGNEQFF. The V call is TRBV9, the J call TRBJ2-1; D is ambiguous. There are 13 residues in the CDR3. Trimming removed 0 bases at V and 7 bases at J, with 8 bases between. Per the germline V gene, CDR1 is SGDLS and CDR2 is YYNGEE.

The chain combines TRBV20-1 with TRBJ1-2; D perhaps matches TRBD1 (5 bases). V dropped 1 base and J dropped 5 bases, with 14 bases sitting between them. This CDR3 contains 14 residues. Germline-derived CDR1 and CDR2 are DFQATT and SNEGSKA (reference sequence). The CDR3 DNA follows: TGCAGTGCTAGAGTTCCCGGGACGGCATATGGCTACACCTTC. Protein sequence: CSARVPGTAYGYTF.

CDR3 sequence reads: CASSIAGGNEQFF. CDR3 in DNA: TGTGCCAGCAGCATAGCGGGAGGTAATGAGCAGTTCTTC. The chain joins TRBV7-3 to TRBJ2-1; TRBD2 agrees at 10 bases. The CDR3 is made up of 13 amino acids. The trim removed 5 bases at V and 7 bases at J, leaving 2 bases unmatched. Germline CDR1 SGHTA, CDR2 FQGTGA.